This TCR beta chain was sequenced in a study of blood T cell repertoires in COVID-19. Libraries were prepared by immunoSEQ multiplex PCR; TCRdb keeps only in-frame clonotypes and omits some of them. Of approximately 280,000 clones listed, around 88% are singletons. Specimen: peripheral blood. This TCR derives from a woman aged 30 to 39 who had recovered from COVID-19.

The CDR3 is CASSLDSGGLDTQYF. DNA for the CDR3: TGTGCCAGTAGCCTGGATTCAGGGGGCTTAGATACGCAGTATTTT. The chain links TRBV19 to TRBJ2-3; TRBD1 agrees at 8 bases. The CDR3 length is 15 residues. The V segment lost 6 bases and the J segment 5 bases; nucleotides outside the gene matches: 10. Per the germline V gene, CDR1 is LNHDA and CDR2 is SQIVND (reference sequence).